This T cell receptor (beta chain) came from a study of shared clonotypes between healthy human individuals. Findings and caveats of the study: Some naive CD4 clonotypes, about 5%, turned up in common across a few donors.

The data were produced by immunoSEQ multiplex PCR, yet TCRdb's version contains in-frame clones alone and is incomplete. The sample holds approximately 620,000 clones, about 96% seen once. V lost 8 bases and J 2 bases, leaving 10 bases between the germline ends. CDR1 is ENHRY and CDR2 is SYGVKD in the germline V gene. The CDR3 contains 13 residues. For this clone: The antigen is not known. This same CDR3 is encoded by further DNA sequences in the sample.

Sequenced: naive CD4+ T cells sorted from blood. Subset given: CD45RA+ positively selected. This sequence joins TRBV10-3 and TRBJ1-5; D unresolved. This clonotype originated in a woman aged 30 to 39 in good health. The CDR3 here is CAISEGGNQPQHF. The CDR3 bases are TGTGCCATCTCTGAGGGTGGCAATCAGCCCCAGCATTTT.